The rows below give T cell receptor beta chains drawn from one sample of a study of blood T cell repertoires in COVID-19. TCRdb keeps only in-frame clones here, not all; method: immunoSEQ multiplex PCR. The sample lists approximately 110,000 clones; 80% to 90% were seen once. Sequencing was done on a sample of peripheral blood. These receptors all stem from a woman aged 45-60 years with acute or convalescent COVID-19. Both conserved end residues are part of each CDR3. D genes are given only for firm matches. Size is omitted from some rows. Given values are once, few, many or a class for expanded clones.

>-|TRBV4-3|TRBJ2-3|-
TGCGCCAGCAGCCAAGCTGTGACAGATACGCAGTATTTT
CASSQAVTDTQYF
>once|TRBV2|TRBJ1-1|TRBD1
TGTGCCAGCAGTAGGGACAGGGGGCTGATGAACACTGAAGCTTTCTTT
CASSRDRGLMNTEAFF
>-|TRBV9|TRBJ2-2|TRBD1
TGTGCCAGCAGCGCAGTGACAGGGGGGTACGGGGAGCTGTTTTTT
CASSAVTGGYGELFF
>-|TRBV13|TRBJ2-7|TRBD2
TGTGCCAGCAGCACAGGACCCGGGAGGGGACCCTACGAGCAGTACTTC
CASSTGPGRGPYEQYF
>-|TRBV3-1/TRBV3-2|TRBJ2-1|-
TGTGCCAGCAGCCAAGACGGGGCAGGGGGGCAAGAGGAGCAGTTCTTC
CASSQDGAGGQEEQFF
>-|TRBV11-2|TRBJ2-7|TRBD2
TGTGCCAGCAGCCGGAAGCGGGAGGGCCGGTACGAGCAGTACTTC
CASSRKREGRYEQYF
>-|TRBV4-1|TRBJ2-7|-
TGCGCCAGCAGCCACCTACAGGGAGATGGCTACGAGCAGTACTTC
CASSHLQGDGYEQYF
>-|TRBV4-3|TRBJ2-7|TRBD1
TGCGCCAGCAGCCAAGGTGGGACAGGCTACGAGCAGTACTTC
CASSQGGTGYEQYF
>once|TRBV4-1|TRBJ1-2|-
TGCGCCAGCAGCCTTGCCGGCGGACAGATCTATGGCTACACCTTC
CASSLAGGQIYGYTF
>-|TRBV19|TRBJ2-1|-
TGTGCCAGTAGTATAGTTTGGACTTACAATGAGCAGTTCTTC
CASSIVWTYNEQFF
>-|TRBV29-1|TRBJ1-3|-
TGCAGCGTCCGGGACACCTCTGGAAACACCATATATTTT
CSVRDTSGNTIYF
>-|TRBV4-3|TRBJ2-1|-
TGCGCCAGCAGCCAAGAATTGCGGAATGAGCAGTTCTTC
CASSQELRNEQFF
>-|TRBV6-1|TRBJ1-5|-
TGTGCCAGCAGTGAAGAATGGGGGGGGCAGGTTCAGCCCCAGCATTTT
CASSEEWGGQVQPQHF
>-|TRBV9|TRBJ1-6|-
TGTGCCAGCAGCGTATTAGAGAATTCACCCCTCCACTTT
CASSVLENSPLHF
>once|TRBV13|TRBJ2-1|-
TGTGCCAGCAGTGGCGGGGGGACAGCAAACAATGAGCAGTTCTTC
CASSGGGTANNEQFF
>-|TRBV27|TRBJ2-7|-
TGTGCCAGCAGTTTAAGCGGGGAGGGACAGGATCTTGGGGGCTACGAGCAGTACTTC
CASSLSGEGQDLGGYEQYF
>-|TRBV2|TRBJ2-7|-
TGTGCCAGCATCAAGACCCGGACAGAGGCCTACGAGCAGTACTTC
CASIKTRTEAYEQYF
>-|TRBV19|TRBJ2-6|-
TGTGCCAGTAGTATCAAGGCGCGGGGGGCCAACGTCCTGACTTTC
CASSIKARGANVLTF
>once|TRBV4-1|TRBJ2-3|-
TGCGCCAGCAGCCCGAACGACAGCCAGGATACGCAGTATTTT
CASSPNDSQDTQYF
>-|TRBV24-1|TRBJ2-1|-
TGTGCCACCAGTGACTCTGACAGGAGAAGGGGCAATGAGCAGTTCTTC
CATSDSDRRRGNEQFF
>-|TRBV11-3|TRBJ2-6|TRBD1
TGTGCCAGCAGCCCGGGGACAGGGAAATCCTCTGGGGCCAACGTCCTGACTTTC
CASSPGTGKSSGANVLTF
>-|TRBV4-1|TRBJ1-6|TRBD1
TGCGCCAGCAGCCATGCTTCCGGCAGGGGGCTGACCTCACCCCTCCACTTT
CASSHASGRGLTSPLHF
>-|TRBV13|TRBJ1-3|-
TGTGCCAGCAGCCCTGGACAGACCGGAAACACCATATATTTT
CASSPGQTGNTIYF
>-|TRBV2|TRBJ1-5|-
TGTGCCAGTACTCCGAGGGCCGTCCCTAATCAGCCCCAGCATTTT
CASTPRAVPNQPQHF
>-|TRBV3-1/TRBV3-2|TRBJ2-5|TRBD2
TGTGCCAGCAGCCATCTCGGGACTAGCGGGAGAGAGACCCAGTACTTC
CASSHLGTSGRETQYF
>-|TRBV18|TRBJ1-2|-
TGTGCCAGCTCACCAGGGGCGCAGGCCTATGGCTACACCTTC
CASSPGAQAYGYTF
>-|TRBV4-3|TRBJ2-5|TRBD1
TGCGCCAGCAGCCGCCACAGGGGGGAGACCCAGTACTTC
CASSRHRGETQYF
>-|TRBV11-2|TRBJ2-1|-
TGTGCCAGCAACGGAGCGGCTGCCGAGCAGTTCTTC
CASNGAAAEQFF
>-|TRBV18|TRBJ1-5|-
TGTGCCAGCTCGTCGAGGAGGGGAGAGGACCAGCCCCAGCATTTT
CASSSRRGEDQPQHF
>-|TRBV7-8|TRBJ2-7|-
TGTGCCAGCAGCTTAGCGGAGGTAGCCTACGAGCAGTACTTC
CASSLAEVAYEQYF
>-|TRBV6-2/TRBV6-3|TRBJ1-2|-
TGTGCCAGCAGCGGAGACGACGGTCTGGTCTATGGCTACACCTTC
CASSGDDGLVYGYTF
>-|TRBV9|TRBJ2-2|-
TGTGCCAGCAGCGTGGGAGGAACGAACACCGGGGAGCTGTTTTTT
CASSVGGTNTGELFF
>-|TRBV3-1/TRBV3-2|TRBJ2-7|TRBD2
TGTGCCAGCAGCGGCGTGGGACGGGGGGAATACGAGCAGTACTTC
CASSGVGRGEYEQYF
>-|TRBV2|TRBJ2-4|TRBD2
TGTGCCAGCTCAGGGACTAGCGTGAACATTCAGTACTTC
CASSGTSVNIQYF
>once|TRBV7-9|TRBJ1-1|-
TGTGCCAGCAGCCCCCGTGGCACAGGGGCTTTCTTT
CASSPRGTGAFF
>-|TRBV19|TRBJ2-7|-
TGTGCCAGTAGCCCGATGTTAGGCAGCGACGAGCAGTACTTC
CASSPMLGSDEQYF
>-|TRBV4-1|TRBJ2-7|TRBD1
TGCGCCAGCAGCCAAGAGGGGCAGGGGGCAATACCCTACGATGAGCAGTACTTC
CASSQEGQGAIPYDEQYF
>-|TRBV14|TRBJ1-6|-
TGTGCCAGCGGGGCGGTCCAAGATTCACCCCTCCACTTT
CASGAVQDSPLHF
>-|TRBV7-2|TRBJ1-5|TRBD1
TGTGCCAGCAGCGCCGGGACAGGGGGAAGCAATCAGCCCCAGCATTTT
CASSAGTGGSNQPQHF